These 30 T cell receptor beta chains originate from one sample sequenced in a study of Ad26.COV2.S vaccination and SARS-CoV-2 variants (dated by TCRdb to 2020 to 2023). Library prep was done by the immunoSEQ multiplex PCR assay. TCRdb stores this immuneACCESS table with in-frame sequences only. Part of the clones is absent; in the studies checked, under half of the shortfall reflects unresolved V genes, and no reason is known for the rest. The sample profile shows approximately 300,000 clones; around 85% of them were found once. The top ten clonotypes cover 2.1% of the sample. Per the publication, the treatment or condition label means: around 19 received Ad26.COV2.S at low or high dose, single or two shots; about 5 received placebo; per-sample allocation not given. Repertoires of vaccine and placebo recipients were sequenced from samples taken on day 63 after the first injection. The source material was peripheral blood, sampled in a trial of Ad26.COV2.S vaccine versus placebo. Receptor source: a person aged 18-65 years who received the Ad26.COV2.S COVID-19 vaccine or a placebo.

V and J are TRBV6-5 and TRBJ1-2, with TRBD1 matching 7 bases. The J segment lost 5 bases and the V segment lost 6 bases, leaving 9 bases of the junction unmatched. The germline V gene has CDR1 MNHEY and CDR2 SVGAGI. The CDR3 covers 14 residues. The CDR3 is CASRPGTDRYGYTF. DNA of the CDR3: TGTGCCAGCAGACCCGGGACAGATCGTTATGGCTACACCTTC.

V is TRBV7-3 and J is TRBJ2-2; no firm D call. V lost 1 base, J lost 3 bases, and 0 bases lay in between. The germline CDR1 and CDR2 sequences are SGHTA and FQGTGA. The CDR3 totals 12 residues. This CDR3 is CASSLNTGELFF. CDR3 in DNA: TGTGCCAGCAGCTTAAACACCGGGGAGCTGTTTTTT.

This chain joins TRBV13 and TRBJ1-3; D perhaps matches TRBD1 (6 bases). The V gene lost 1 base and the J gene lost 2 bases, with 9 bases spanning the gap. The CDR3 is 15 amino acids. Germline V gives CDR1 PRHDT, CDR2 FYEKMQ (reference sequence). In nucleotides, the CDR3 is TGTGCCAGCAGCTTAGTAGGGGGAACTGGAAACACCATATATTTT. This gives the protein CASSLVGGTGNTIYF.

This clone has a handful of counts. The genes are TRBV2 and TRBJ1-2; 7 bases match TRBD1. The V segment lost 6 bases and the J segment 2 bases; nucleotides outside the gene matches: 9. The CDR3 totals 15 residues. Germline V gene lookup returns CDR1 SNHLY and CDR2 FYNNEI. The CDR3 spells CASREDRLRNYGYTF. CDR3 coding DNA: TGTGCCAGCAGGGAGGACAGGCTCAGGAACTATGGCTACACCTTC.

The V and J genes are TRBV28 and TRBJ1-2; D unresolved. This CDR3 is built from 13 residues. The V end was cut by 7 bases, the J end by 5 bases, with 14 bases between. Germline V gene lookup returns CDR1 MDHEN and CDR2 SYDVKM. The CDR3 DNA reads TGTGCCAGCACCAGAACCCAATCATATGGCTACACCTTC. Its translation: CASTRTQSYGYTF.

J is TRBJ2-2 and V is TRBV6-5; unclear D gene. V was shortened by 7 bases and J by 4 bases, with 4 bases between the two germline ends. The length of the CDR3 is 11 residues. CDR1 MNHEY and CDR2 SVGAGI come from the germline V gene. The CDR3 coding sequence is TGTGCCAGCACTCTCACCGGGGAGCTGTTTTTT. This sequence encodes CASTLTGELFF.

This clone was detected only once. The rearrangement uses TRBV7-3 and TRBJ1-6; the match to TRBD1 covers 7 bases. This CDR3 spans 16 amino acids. The V gene end was trimmed by 1 base and the J gene end by 4 bases; junction bases not matched to a gene: 4. Per germline, CDR1 SGHTA and CDR2 FQGTGA. The CDR3 nucleotides are TGTGCCAGCAGCTTAAGGGGGGGACAGTATAATTCACCCCTCCACTTT. Its protein is CASSLRGGQYNSPLHF.

The rearrangement links TRBV4-1 to TRBJ2-1, with 7 nucleotides matching TRBD1. This CDR3 is built from 16 residues. V lost 2 bases, J lost 0 bases, and 4 bases stayed unmatched. Germline V gene lookup returns CDR1 MGHRA and CDR2 YSYEKL. CDR3 sequence (DNA): TGCGCCAGCAGCCAACAAGACAGGGCCTCCTACAATGAGCAGTTCTTC. Its translation: CASSQQDRASYNEQFF.

The chain is built from TRBV9 and TRBJ2-7; D ambiguous. Trimming removed 7 bases from V and 0 bases from J, with 14 bases in between. The CDR3 has 14 residues. From germline, CDR1 is SGDLS and CDR2 YYNGEE. The CDR3 region has the DNA TGTGCCAGCTCACGATTGGCCACCTCCTACGAGCAGTACTTC. Amino acids: CASSRLATSYEQYF.

The rearrangement links TRBV6-1 to TRBJ2-2, with D hard to call. Per germline, CDR1 MNHNS and CDR2 SASEGT. This CDR3 is built from 14 residues. V lost 3 bases and J 6 bases, leaving 11 bases between the germline ends. The CDR3 protein is CASSELSGSGELFF. CDR3 DNA sequence: TGTGCCAGCAGTGAGTTGAGTGGATCCGGGGAGCTGTTTTTT.

This chain joins TRBV9 and TRBJ1-4; a weak D match, TRBD1 (5 bases). The CDR3 is 16 residues long. V lost 0 bases, J lost 6 bases, and 15 bases lay in between. Germline V lookup: CDR1 SGDLS, CDR2 YYNGEE. CDR3 loop: CASSVGVAGGDEKLFF. In DNA form, the CDR3 reads TGTGCCAGCAGCGTAGGGGTGGCAGGAGGGGATGAAAAACTGTTTTTT.

The V gene is TRBV24-1, the J gene TRBJ2-2; D remains ambiguous. CDR3 length: 15 amino acids. Per the germline V gene, CDR1 is KGHDR and CDR2 is SFDVKD. V lost 0 bases and J 3 bases, leaving 7 bases between the germline ends. CDR3 protein: CATSDLGYHTGELFF. In nucleotides, the CDR3 is TGTGCCACCAGTGATTTGGGGTACCACACCGGGGAGCTGTTTTTT.

This clone was recorded once. The chain couples TRBV28 to TRBJ2-2; 8 bases are a match to TRBD1. J was trimmed by 5 bases and V by 6 bases; bases with no gene match: 11. This CDR3 contains 16 residues. Germline V lookup: CDR1 MDHEN, CDR2 SYDVKM. The CDR3 sequence is CASRQDRVVVTGELFF. For the CDR3, the DNA is TGTGCCAGCAGACAGGACAGGGTAGTCGTAACCGGGGAGCTGTTTTTT.

The chain carries TRBV5-1 and TRBJ1-6; 10 bases match TRBD1. With 4 bases clipped from V and 10 bases from J, the junction kept 5 bases outside the gene matches. The CDR3 is 14 amino acids. CDR1 SGHRS and CDR2 YFSETQ come from the germline V gene. CDR3 amino acids: CASSPGTGASPLHF. CDR3 DNA: TGCGCCAGCAGCCCAGGGACAGGGGCCTCACCCCTCCACTTT.

This chain joins TRBV28 and TRBJ2-7; 7 nucleotides align to TRBD2. There are 16 residues in the CDR3. The trim removed 9 bases at V and 2 bases at J, leaving 16 bases unmatched. Germline V lookup: CDR1 MDHEN, CDR2 SYDVKM. The chain's CDR3 is CASLSSGEGFTYEQYF. DNA of the CDR3: TGTGCCAGTTTGAGTTCCGGGGAGGGATTTACCTACGAGCAGTACTTC.

This chain joins TRBV27 and TRBJ1-4; 9 bases line up with TRBD1. The CDR3 sequence is 17 residues long. Unmatched junction bases numbered 10, after V lost 3 bases and J lost 5 bases. CDR1 and CDR2 from the germline V gene are MNHEY and SMNVEV (reference sequence). The CDR3 loop is CASSFLPGQGKNEKLFF. The DNA of the CDR3 is TGTGCCAGCAGTTTCCTCCCCGGACAGGGGAAGAATGAAAAACTGTTTTTT.

The gene calls are TRBV5-4 and TRBJ2-1; TRBD2 matches at 10 bases. With V trimmed by 4 bases and J by 3 bases, 4 bases remained unmatched. This CDR3 contains 15 residues. Germline V gives CDR1 SGHNT, CDR2 YYREEE (reference sequence). DNA for the CDR3: TGTGCCAGCAGCGCGACTAGCGGGCGCTACAATGAGCAGTTCTTC. Amino acid sequence: CASSATSGRYNEQFF.

The rearrangement links TRBV5-6 to TRBJ2-7; D is uncertain. The V end was cut by 0 bases, the J end by 4 bases, with 8 bases between. The germline V gene encodes CDR1 SGHDT and CDR2 YYEEEE. This CDR3 has 13 amino acids. CDR3 bases: TGTGCCAGCAGCTTGGTGAGGCCATACGAGCAGTACTTC. Amino acid sequence: CASSLVRPYEQYF.

This clone was recorded once. This rearrangement joins TRBV7-2 to TRBJ2-5; 11 bases match TRBD2. With 5 bases clipped from V and 5 bases from J, the junction kept 13 bases outside the gene matches. The germline V gene has CDR1 SGHTA and CDR2 FQGNSA. The CDR3 is 17 residues long. Here the CDR3 reads CASSLSSGGAPGETQYF. The CDR3 DNA reads as TGTGCCAGCAGCCTAAGTAGCGGGGGGGCCCCGGGCGAGACCCAGTACTTC.

The chain joins TRBV6-5 to TRBJ1-3; 7 positions agree with TRBD1. Germline values: CDR1 MNHEY, CDR2 SVGAGI. J was trimmed by 2 bases and V by 5 bases; bases with no gene match: 6. The CDR3 covers 15 residues. CDR3 nucleotide sequence: TGTGCCAGCAGTAGACAGGGAACGGCTGGAAACACCATATATTTT. This encodes CASSRQGTAGNTIYF.

The V and J genes are TRBV28 and TRBJ1-5; D remains ambiguous. CDR3 length: 16 residues. Germline CDR1 is MDHEN and CDR2 is SYDVKM. Trimming cost V 6 bases and J 2 bases, with 17 bases left between them. The CDR3 region has the DNA TGTGCCAGCAGCGACCAGCGGGGTAAGGGCAATCAGCCCCAGCATTTT. This gives the protein CASSDQRGKGNQPQHF.

Only a few counts were recorded for this clone. J is TRBJ1-4 and V is TRBV21-1. TRBV21-1 is an annotated pseudogene. The CDR3 loop spans 15 amino acids. The CDR3 nucleotides read TGTGCCAGCAGCAAAAGGGCGGGACGGAATGAAAAACTGTTTTTT. Encoded protein: CASSKRAGRNEKLFF.

The gene calls are TRBV2 and TRBJ1-5; a possible D gene is TRBD1 (6 bases). CDR1 SNHLY and CDR2 FYNNEI come from the germline V gene. The CDR3 sequence is 14 residues long. Trimming took 4 bases from V and 12 from J, leaving 19 bases between them. The CDR3, as DNA: TGTGCCAGCAGTGTATCTGTGTCGGGGGCCCTCCAGCATTTT. As protein: CASSVSVSGALQHF.

This chain joins TRBV2 and TRBJ1-4; the match to TRBD1 covers 7 bases. The CDR3 runs 14 residues. Per the germline V gene, CDR1 is SNHLY and CDR2 is FYNNEI. J lost 8 bases, V lost 7 bases, and 10 bases had no gene match. CDR3 coding DNA: TGTGCCAGCACCTTCTCCGGGACAGTCGAAAAACTGTTTTTT. It encodes CASTFSGTVEKLFF.

This clone was found many times. In the same sample, other DNA sequences code for this CDR3. V is TRBV11-2 and J is TRBJ1-3, with D possibly matching TRBD1 (5 bases). The germline gives CDR1 SGHAT, CDR2 FQNNGV. V was shortened by 6 bases and J by 4 bases, with 13 bases between the two germline ends. CDR3 length: 14 residues. CDR3 bases: TGTGCCAGCAGTTCGTCCCGGGGGGGAAACACCATATATTTT. Amino acid sequence: CASSSSRGGNTIYF.

The chain employs TRBV5-6 and TRBJ1-2; 8 positions match TRBD1. The germline V gene encodes CDR1 SGHDT and CDR2 YYEEEE. This CDR3 comprises 14 residues. V lost 0 bases, J lost 6 bases, and 4 bases stayed unmatched. In nucleotides, the CDR3 is TGTGCCAGCAGCTTGGCTGCAGGGGGCAATGGCTACACCTTC. It yields the protein CASSLAAGGNGYTF.

The J gene is TRBJ2-5, the V gene TRBV2, with TRBD2 identical over 8 bases. The CDR3 runs 15 residues. V was clipped by 5 bases and J by 3 bases; unmatched bases: 8. The germline V gene has CDR1 SNHLY and CDR2 FYNNEI. The CDR3 region has the DNA TGTGCCAGCAGTAATAGCGGGGAAGGCGAAGAGACCCAGTACTTC. As protein: CASSNSGEGEETQYF.

This rearrangement joins TRBV9 to TRBJ1-1; no reliable D call. Germline-derived CDR1 and CDR2 are SGDLS and YYNGEE. This CDR3 has 15 residues. Between the trimmed V and J ends, which lost 0 bases and 5 bases, there was a span of 14 bases. The CDR3 region is CASSVGAGGITEAFF. CDR3 DNA sequence: TGTGCCAGCAGCGTAGGCGCGGGCGGGATAACTGAAGCTTTCTTT. The entire variable domain, with the rest obtained from reference TRBV9 and TRBJ1-1, is as follows: DSGVTQTPKHLITATGQRVTLRCSPRSGDLSVYWYQQSLDQGLQFLIQYYNGEERAKGNILERFSAQQFPDLHSELNLSSLELGDSALYFCASSVGAGGITEAFFGQGTRLTVV.

The DNA for the CDR3 is TGCGCCAGCAGCCCCGTGGGGGAATCTGGGGCCAACGTCCTGACTTTC. Amino acids: CASSPVGESGANVLTF. The chain joins TRBV5-1 to TRBJ2-6; D is tentatively TRBD1 or TRBD2 (5 bases each). The CDR3 spans 16 residues. The V end lost 4 bases, the J end lost 1 base, and 12 bases lay between the germline ends. Germline-derived CDR1 and CDR2 are SGHRS and YFSETQ.

DNA for the CDR3: TGTGCCAGCAGCTTAGTGCGGGGGGGTCAAGAGACCCAGTACTTC. Amino acid sequence: CASSLVRGGQETQYF. This sequence joins TRBV7-8 and TRBJ2-5; 9 nucleotides agree with TRBD2. CDR1 and CDR2 from the germline V gene are SGHVS and FQNEAQ. This CDR3 is built from 15 residues. V dropped 1 base and J dropped 2; count of bases not matched to a gene: 2.